This is a list of T cell receptor beta chains from one sample in a study of cytomegalovirus exposure and HLA in healthy donors. Clones were sequenced by immunoSEQ multiplex PCR, and TCRdb holds only the in-frame ones, with some missing. The sample holds about 64,000 clones, roughly 73% seen once. The specimen was PBMCs. These receptors all come from a male donor in good health and CMV-seropositive. CDR3s include the opening cysteine and the closing phenylalanine or tryptophan. The order of the fields is V gene, D gene, clone size, J gene, CDR3 protein, CDR3 DNA. The D gene is left open where the match is weak. Clone size, where shown, is once, few, many, or a class for clones that have expanded.

V gene: TRBV13
D gene: -
clone size: -
J gene: TRBJ1-2
CDR3 protein: CASSPGRYGYTF
CDR3 DNA: TGTGCCAGCAGCCCAGGCCGATATGGCTACACCTTC

V gene: TRBV4-1
D gene: TRBD2
clone size: -
J gene: TRBJ2-2
CDR3 protein: CASSQGEGYTGELFF
CDR3 DNA: TGCGCCAGCAGCCAAGGGGAGGGGTACACCGGGGAGCTGTTTTTT

V gene: TRBV6-5
D gene: -
clone size: few
J gene: TRBJ1-1
CDR3 protein: CASSGHSNTEAFF
CDR3 DNA: TGTGCCAGCAGCGGACATTCGAACACTGAAGCTTTCTTT

V gene: TRBV7-8
D gene: -
clone size: few
J gene: TRBJ1-2
CDR3 protein: CASSLNEGDYGYTF
CDR3 DNA: TGTGCCAGCAGCTTGAATGAGGGAGACTATGGCTACACCTTC

V gene: TRBV2
D gene: -
clone size: -
J gene: TRBJ1-4
CDR3 protein: CASSVHHTSSPSTNEKLFF
CDR3 DNA: TGTGCCAGCAGTGTTCACCACACATCCTCCCCGTCAACTAATGAAAAACTGTTTTTT

V gene: TRBV2
D gene: -
clone size: -
J gene: TRBJ1-2
CDR3 protein: CASSEAPGVLGGYTF
CDR3 DNA: TGTGCCAGCAGTGAAGCCCCCGGGGTTTTGGGTGGCTACACCTTC

V gene: TRBV5-1
D gene: TRBD1
clone size: once
J gene: TRBJ2-7
CDR3 protein: CASSLGQGRTDEQYF
CDR3 DNA: TGCGCCAGCAGCCTAGGACAGGGACGTACCGACGAGCAGTACTTC

V gene: TRBV5-6
D gene: TRBD1
clone size: few
J gene: TRBJ2-7
CDR3 protein: CASSSYARTGTYEQYF
CDR3 DNA: TGTGCCAGCAGCTCTTACGCCCGGACAGGTACCTACGAGCAGTACTTC

V gene: TRBV7-9
D gene: -
clone size: -
J gene: TRBJ2-5
CDR3 protein: CASSTLHRVTETQYF
CDR3 DNA: TGTGCCAGCAGCACTTTGCACAGGGTAACAGAGACCCAGTACTTC

V gene: TRBV28
D gene: -
clone size: -
J gene: TRBJ2-7
CDR3 protein: CASRRGTYEQYF
CDR3 DNA: TGTGCCAGCAGGCGGGGAACCTACGAGCAGTACTTC

V gene: TRBV27
D gene: TRBD1
clone size: once
J gene: TRBJ1-5
CDR3 protein: CASSKRGRGFYSNQPQHF
CDR3 DNA: TGTGCCAGCAGCAAAAGGGGCAGGGGGTTTTATAGCAATCAGCCCCAGCATTTT

V gene: TRBV4-3
D gene: -
clone size: few
J gene: TRBJ2-3
CDR3 protein: CASSQAGFFTDTQYF
CDR3 DNA: TGCGCCAGCAGCCAAGCTGGCTTCTTCACAGATACGCAGTATTTT

V gene: TRBV28
D gene: TRBD1
clone size: -
J gene: TRBJ1-6
CDR3 protein: CASSFSSTGGARSPLHF
CDR3 DNA: TGTGCCAGCAGTTTCTCATCGACAGGGGGCGCAAGGTCACCCCTCCACTTT

V gene: TRBV14
D gene: TRBD1
clone size: -
J gene: TRBJ1-6
CDR3 protein: CASSLGQRNSPLHF
CDR3 DNA: TGTGCCAGCAGCCTGGGACAGAGGAATTCACCCCTCCACTTT

V gene: TRBV7-9
D gene: TRBD2
clone size: -
J gene: TRBJ2-5
CDR3 protein: CASTQEASGGLGETQYF
CDR3 DNA: TGTGCCAGCACACAGGAGGCTAGCGGGGGCTTGGGAGAGACCCAGTACTTC

V gene: TRBV28
D gene: -
clone size: -
J gene: TRBJ1-5
CDR3 protein: CASSQPTPGQNQPQHF
CDR3 DNA: TGTGCCAGCAGCCAGCCTACCCCCGGACAGAATCAGCCCCAGCATTTT

V gene: TRBV29-1
D gene: -
clone size: -
J gene: TRBJ1-1
CDR3 protein: CSVEVELNTEAFF
CDR3 DNA: TGCAGCGTTGAAGTTGAGCTGAACACTGAAGCTTTCTTT

V gene: TRBV28
D gene: TRBD1
clone size: -
J gene: TRBJ2-7
CDR3 protein: CASSHGQGMIYEQYF
CDR3 DNA: TGTGCCAGCAGTCACGGACAGGGGATGATCTACGAGCAGTACTTC

V gene: TRBV11-3
D gene: -
clone size: -
J gene: TRBJ1-1
CDR3 protein: CASSLRADAFF
CDR3 DNA: TGTGCCAGCAGCCTACGAGCGGACGCTTTCTTT

V gene: TRBV7-2
D gene: -
clone size: -
J gene: TRBJ2-1
CDR3 protein: CASSSGIGRNEQFF
CDR3 DNA: TGTGCCAGCAGCTCCGGGATAGGAAGAAATGAGCAGTTCTTC

V gene: TRBV18
D gene: -
clone size: -
J gene: TRBJ1-1
CDR3 protein: CASSPPFRENTEAFF
CDR3 DNA: TGTGCCAGCTCACCACCTTTCAGGGAGAACACTGAAGCTTTCTTT

V gene: TRBV28
D gene: TRBD1
clone size: -
J gene: TRBJ1-3
CDR3 protein: CASKDRSPGNTIYF
CDR3 DNA: TGTGCCAGCAAGGACAGGTCGCCTGGAAACACCATATATTTT

V gene: TRBV29-1
D gene: -
clone size: -
J gene: TRBJ1-1
CDR3 protein: CSVEDDQGNTEAFF
CDR3 DNA: TGCAGCGTTGAAGATGACCAGGGAAACACTGAAGCTTTCTTT

V gene: TRBV5-4
D gene: -
clone size: -
J gene: TRBJ2-3
CDR3 protein: CASSFKERISTDTQYF
CDR3 DNA: TGTGCCAGCAGCTTCAAGGAGAGGATTAGCACAGATACGCAGTATTTT

V gene: TRBV2
D gene: TRBD1
clone size: -
J gene: TRBJ1-1
CDR3 protein: CASSGQGADTEAFF
CDR3 DNA: TGTGCCAGCAGTGGACAGGGGGCCGACACTGAAGCTTTCTTT

V gene: TRBV7-8
D gene: -
clone size: -
J gene: TRBJ2-2
CDR3 protein: CASSFGGLNTGELFF
CDR3 DNA: TGTGCCAGCAGCTTTGGGGGCCTGAACACCGGGGAGCTGTTTTTT

V gene: TRBV6-4
D gene: TRBD2
clone size: -
J gene: TRBJ2-1
CDR3 protein: CASRLTSGGVNEQFF
CDR3 DNA: TGTGCCAGCAGATTGACTAGCGGGGGGGTCAATGAGCAGTTCTTC

V gene: TRBV5-4
D gene: -
clone size: -
J gene: TRBJ2-5
CDR3 protein: CASIGGDQETQYF
CDR3 DNA: TGTGCCAGCATTGGCGGGGACCAAGAGACCCAGTACTTC

V gene: TRBV28
D gene: -
clone size: -
J gene: TRBJ1-4
CDR3 protein: CASIRQGEINEKLFF
CDR3 DNA: TGTGCCAGCATCAGGCAGGGCGAAATTAATGAAAAACTGTTTTTT

V gene: TRBV4-1
D gene: -
clone size: -
J gene: TRBJ1-2
CDR3 protein: CASSQEARVSGYTF
CDR3 DNA: TGCGCCAGCAGCCAAGAGGCCAGGGTGTCTGGCTACACCTTC

V gene: TRBV7-6
D gene: -
clone size: once
J gene: TRBJ2-1
CDR3 protein: CASSLGGVYNEQFF
CDR3 DNA: TGTGCCAGCAGCTTAGGCGGGGTCTACAATGAGCAGTTCTTC

V gene: TRBV2
D gene: -
clone size: -
J gene: TRBJ1-2
CDR3 protein: CASSDFLGVGGYTF
CDR3 DNA: TGTGCCAGCAGTGATTTTCTGGGAGTGGGTGGCTACACCTTC

V gene: TRBV7-2
D gene: TRBD1
clone size: -
J gene: TRBJ1-2
CDR3 protein: CASSRTGTGLYGYTF
CDR3 DNA: TGTGCCAGCAGCAGGACCGGGACAGGCCTCTATGGCTACACCTTC

V gene: TRBV6-1
D gene: -
clone size: -
J gene: TRBJ1-1
CDR3 protein: CASSVGHLMNTEAFF
CDR3 DNA: TGTGCCAGCAGTGTGGGACATCTGATGAACACTGAAGCTTTCTTT

V gene: TRBV19
D gene: -
clone size: few
J gene: TRBJ1-1
CDR3 protein: CASSIGAEGFTEAFF
CDR3 DNA: TGTGCCAGTAGTATAGGGGCCGAGGGATTCACTGAAGCTTTCTTT

V gene: TRBV11-2
D gene: TRBD2
clone size: -
J gene: TRBJ2-1
CDR3 protein: CASSLDLWTRAYNEQFF
CDR3 DNA: TGTGCCAGCAGCTTAGATCTGTGGACTAGGGCCTACAATGAGCAGTTCTTC

V gene: TRBV6-5
D gene: -
clone size: -
J gene: TRBJ1-6
CDR3 protein: CASSYSQLYSPLHF
CDR3 DNA: TGTGCCAGCAGTTACTCACAGCTGTATTCACCCCTCCACTTT

V gene: TRBV5-5
D gene: -
clone size: -
J gene: TRBJ1-6
CDR3 protein: CASSSIVRTMNNSPLHF
CDR3 DNA: TGTGCCAGCAGCTCTATCGTCCGGACAATGAATAATTCACCCCTCCACTTT

V gene: TRBV11-3
D gene: TRBD1
clone size: -
J gene: TRBJ2-7
CDR3 protein: CASSYQGAREQYF
CDR3 DNA: TGTGCCAGCAGCTATCAGGGGGCGCGGGAGCAGTACTTC

V gene: TRBV30
D gene: -
clone size: -
J gene: TRBJ1-5
CDR3 protein: CAWGGQNNQPQHF
CDR3 DNA: TGTGCCTGGGGGGGACAAAACAATCAGCCCCAGCATTTT

V gene: TRBV5-6
D gene: TRBD1
clone size: -
J gene: TRBJ2-7
CDR3 protein: CASSLDRGFYEQYF
CDR3 DNA: TGTGCCAGCAGCTTAGACAGGGGTTTCTACGAGCAGTACTTC

V gene: TRBV5-1
D gene: -
clone size: -
J gene: TRBJ2-5
CDR3 protein: CASSLVRGGTQYF
CDR3 DNA: TGCGCCAGCAGCTTGGTTAGGGGGGGGACCCAGTACTTC

V gene: TRBV12-5
D gene: TRBD2
clone size: -
J gene: TRBJ2-7
CDR3 protein: CASGLTSGIPYEQYF
CDR3 DNA: TGTGCTAGTGGTTTGACTAGCGGGATACCCTACGAGCAGTACTTC

V gene: TRBV6-1
D gene: TRBD1
clone size: -
J gene: TRBJ2-7
CDR3 protein: CASSEGTGIFYYEQYF
CDR3 DNA: TGTGCCAGCAGTGAAGGGACAGGAATATTTTACTACGAGCAGTACTTC